The 15 T cell receptor beta chains in this list originate from one sample, sequenced in a study of PD-1 blockade in mismatch repair-deficient tumors. Assay used: immunoSEQ multiplex PCR; TCRdb lists only in-frame clones, some missing. The table has 35,000 to 40,000 clones, more than 75% seen once. The material was peripheral blood, obtained 4 weeks after starting pembrolizumab. These TCRs come from an adult with mismatch repair-deficient cancer.

This clone is deemed medium-sized. This chain connects TRBV27 to TRBJ1-2; no clear D. The V gene lost 0 bases and the J gene lost 2 bases, with 7 bases spanning the gap. Looked up from germline, CDR1 is MNHEY and CDR2 is SMNVEV (reference sequence). The length of the CDR3 is 14 residues. Here the CDR3 reads CASSLSVDNYGYTF. As DNA, the CDR3 is TGTGCCAGCAGTTTATCCGTAGACAACTATGGCTACACCTTC.

This rearrangement joins TRBV5-1 to TRBJ2-3, with 9 bases fitting TRBD2. After removal of 0 bases from V and 4 bases from J, the junction contained 6 bases not matched to a gene. Germline assignment: CDR1 SGHRS and CDR2 YFSETQ. The CDR3 has 16 amino acids. CDR3 DNA: TGCGCCAGCAGCTTGGGACTAGCGGAGAGGCCAGATACGCAGTATTTT. Translation: CASSLGLAERPDTQYF.

The genes are TRBV4-2 and TRBJ1-5; D gene ambiguous. The CDR3 is 15 amino acids. The V end was cut by 6 bases, the J end by 0 bases, with 12 bases between. Per germline, CDR1 LGHNA and CDR2 YNFKEQ. The CDR3 loop reads CASSFTADSNQPQHF. As DNA, the CDR3 is TGTGCCAGCAGTTTTACGGCTGATAGCAATCAGCCCCAGCATTTT.

The V and J genes are TRBV19 and TRBJ2-3; D remains ambiguous. The CDR3 contains 14 residues. V gave up 4 bases and J gave up 4 bases, with 12 bases separating them. CDR1 and CDR2 from the germline V gene are LNHDA and SQIVND (reference sequence). This CDR3 reads CASSTQATPDTQYF. The CDR3 region has the DNA TGTGCCAGTAGTACCCAGGCTACTCCAGATACGCAGTATTTT.

This chain uses TRBV6-6 with TRBJ2-7; 10 bases align to TRBD2. CDR1 is MNHNY, CDR2 SVGAGI, per germline (reference sequence). Unmatched junction bases numbered 3, after V lost 8 bases and J lost 5 bases. CDR3 length equals 12 residues. CDR3 amino acids: CASLAGANEQYF. The CDR3 coding sequence is TGTGCCAGCCTAGCGGGAGCCAACGAGCAGTACTTC.

The chain uses TRBV7-2 and TRBJ2-7; D possibly corresponds to TRBD1 (6 bases). Trimming took off 0 bases at V and 3 bases at J, with 12 bases between the two ends. Looked up from germline, CDR1 is SGHTA and CDR2 is FQGNSA. CDR3 length equals 15 residues. DNA of the CDR3: TGTGCCAGCAGCTTAGCGGCAGGGGTTATCTACGAGCAGTACTTC. Its protein is CASSLAAGVIYEQYF.

The V gene is TRBV6-5, the J gene TRBJ2-7; D might be TRBD2 (7 bases). This CDR3 spans 15 amino acids. V lost 0 bases and J lost 5, with 14 bases in between. CDR1 and CDR2 from the germline V gene are MNHEY and SVGAGI. The CDR3 loop reads CASSYSGGGSDEQYF. CDR3 nucleotide sequence: TGTGCCAGCAGTTACTCAGGGGGAGGGTCTGACGAGCAGTACTTC.

CDR3 sequence: CSAWDRDGNIQYF. Here the CDR3 DNA reads TGCAGCGCATGGGACAGGGACGGAAACATTCAGTACTTC. The genes are TRBV29-1 and TRBJ2-4, with 9 nucleotides matching TRBD1. Germline V lookup: CDR1 SQVTM, CDR2 ANQGSEA. V was pared by 7 bases and J by 6 bases, with 7 bases of the junction left unmatched. The CDR3 loop spans 13 amino acids.

The chain carries TRBV18 and TRBJ1-3, with D perhaps matching TRBD1 (5 bases). Germline-derived CDR1 and CDR2 are KGHSH and LQKENI. The CDR3 totals 15 residues. V was trimmed by 0 bases and J by 1 base, leaving 7 bases between them. The CDR3 loop reads CASSPPGGSGNTIYF. The CDR3 DNA reads as TGTGCCAGCTCACCACCGGGGGGTTCTGGAAACACCATATATTTT. Filled out from reference TRBV18 and TRBJ1-3, the complete variable domain reads NAGVMQNPRHLVRRRGQEARLRCSPMKGHSHVYWYRQLPEEGLKFMVYLQKENIIDESGMPKERFSAEFPKEGPSILRIQQVVRGDSAAYFCASSPPGGSGNTIYFGEGSWLTVV.

V gene TRBV30 combines with J gene TRBJ1-4; 7 bases fit TRBD1. The CDR3 runs 13 residues. The V gene end was trimmed by 8 bases and the J gene end by 5 bases; junction bases not matched to a gene: 8. The germline V gene encodes CDR1 GTSNPN and CDR2 SVGIG (reference sequence). The CDR3 bases are TGTGCCGGAAACAGGGGCCCCAATGAAAAACTGTTTTTT. Amino acids: CAGNRGPNEKLFF.

The chain carries TRBV6-4 and TRBJ2-3; a possible D gene is TRBD1 (6 bases). CDR3 size: 13 residues. Germline loops: CDR1 MRHNA, CDR2 SNTAGT. Trimming stripped 4 bases from V and 2 bases from J, with 7 bases between. CDR3 amino acids: CASSGTDTDTQYF. The CDR3 DNA reads as TGTGCCAGCAGTGGGACAGACACAGATACGCAGTATTTT.

This chain uses TRBV27 with TRBJ1-1, with unresolved D. V dropped 2 bases and J dropped 0 bases, with 10 bases sitting between them. The CDR3 covers 15 residues. Germline V CDR1 and CDR2: MNHEY, SMNVEV (reference sequence). The CDR3 spells CASSLGWAVNTEAFF. The CDR3 bases are TGTGCCAGCAGTTTAGGTTGGGCTGTGAACACTGAAGCTTTCTTT.

This clone has just one count. The chain uses TRBV19 and TRBJ2-1; D could derive from TRBD1 or TRBD2 (6 bases each). Trimming pared 5 bases from V and 7 bases from J, leaving 15 bases between. CDR1 is LNHDA, CDR2 SQIVND, per germline (reference sequence). The CDR3 covers 14 residues. This chain's CDR3 is CASSLDSRGNEQFF. CDR3 in DNA: TGTGCCAGTAGTCTGGACAGCCGGGGGAATGAGCAGTTCTTC. Combining the CDR3 with reference TRBV19 and TRBJ2-1 gives the whole variable domain DGGITQSPKYLFRKEGQNVTLSCEQNLNHDAMYWYRQDPGQGLRLIYYSQIVNDFQKGDIAEGYSVSREKKESFPLTVTSAQKNPTAFYLCASSLDSRGNEQFFGPGTRLTVL.

This sequence joins TRBV25-1 and TRBJ1-2; TRBD1 might be the D (6 bases). Between the trimmed V and J ends, which lost 3 bases and 3 bases, there was a span of 11 bases. Germline CDR1 MGHDK, CDR2 SYGVNS. The CDR3 loop spans 14 amino acids. The CDR3 nucleotides read TGTGCCAGCAGTGACGCGACAGGCGACTATGGCTACACCTTC. Its protein product is CASSDATGDYGYTF.

The chain uses TRBV5-1 and TRBJ1-1; D possibly corresponds to TRBD1 (5 bases). The CDR3 length is 13 residues. V was trimmed by 4 bases and J by 5 bases, leaving 12 bases between them. Germline lookup yields CDR1 SGHRS and CDR2 YFSETQ. The CDR3 DNA is TGCGCCAGCAGCCGGGGAGGGGAGACTGAAGCTTTCTTT. Translating gives CASSRGGETEAFF. Together with reference TRBV5-1 and TRBJ1-1, the CDR3 gives the full variable domain: KAGVTQTPRYLIKTRGQQVTLSCSPISGHRSVSWYQQTPGQGLQFLFEYFSETQRNKGNFPGRFSGRQFSNSRSEMNVSTLELGDSALYLCASSRGGETEAFFGQGTRLTVV.